The subject of this entry is one TCR beta chain. The sample comes from a study of shared clonotypes between healthy human individuals. The assay was immunoSEQ multiplex PCR, and TCRdb's table has in-frame clones only and misses some. The sample yields approximately 95,000 clones, roughly two thirds seen once. Input material: memory CD8+ T cells sorted from blood. Subset given: CD45RO+ cells pooled with CCR7-negative TemRA cells. The TCR was taken from a man between 25 and 39 years old in good health.

CDR3 loop: CASSEYRVTDTQYF. CDR3 nucleotides: TGTGCCAGCAGTGAATACAGGGTAACAGATACGCAGTATTTT. J is TRBJ2-3 and V is TRBV6-1; a weak D match, TRBD1 (6 bases). Germline loops: CDR1 MNHNS, CDR2 SASEGT. V was clipped by 2 bases and J by 3 bases, with 9 bases between them. The CDR3 length is 14 residues.